Listed here are 19 T cell receptor beta chains from one sample, sequenced in a study of human T cells and chemical hapten exposure. Time point meaning: pre-sensitization, week 0. As to treatment: therapeutic diphenylcyclopropenone sensitization with weekly scalp DPC. TCRdb processed the RACE reads anew with MiXCR; each CDR3 protein has one entry. This table holds roughly 380,000 distinct CDR3 sequences, roughly 5% found once. The material sequenced was whole blood, taken in connection with sensitization to the hapten diphenylcyclopropenone (DPC). The receptor source for this set is a woman aged 45-60 years with alopecia areata. Some clones in this sample may be carry-over from other donors' samples.

The chain couples TRBV7-9 to TRBJ1-1; D unresolved. Germline CDR1 SEHNR, CDR2 FQNEAQ (reference sequence). Between the trimmed V and J ends, which lost 5 bases and 2 bases, there was a span of 9 bases. This CDR3 is 13 amino acids long. The CDR3 protein is CASSAAGNTEAFF. Written as DNA, the CDR3 is TGTGCCAGCAGCGCCGCAGGCAACACTGAAGCTTTCTTT.

The rearrangement uses TRBV5-3 and TRBJ2-3; 11 positions agree with TRBD2. TRBV5-3 counts as an open reading frame of uncertain function. V was clipped by 2 bases and J by 9 bases; unmatched bases: 14. This CDR3 is built from 17 residues. For the CDR3, the DNA is TGTGCCAGAAGCTTAATTGGGAGACTAGCGGGGTTCCGCACGCAGTATTTT. Amino acid sequence: CARSLIGRLAGFRTQYF.

This clonotype was seen ten or more times. This chain links TRBV2 with TRBJ1-5, with a weak D call TRBD1 (6 bases). The germline gives CDR1 SNHLY, CDR2 FYNNEI. Trimming took 10 bases from V and 2 from J, leaving 15 bases between them. The CDR3 has 14 residues. The CDR3: CATSDRTGNQPQHF. In nucleotides, the CDR3 is TGTGCCACCTCGGACAGAACTGGCAATCAGCCCCAGCATTTT. Using reference TRBV2 and TRBJ1-5 for the parts outside the CDR3, the full variable domain is EPEVTQTPSHQVTQMGQEVILRCVPISNHLYFYWYRQILGQKVEFLVSFYNNEISEKSEIFDDQFSVERPDGSNFTLKIRSTKLEDSAMYFCATSDRTGNQPQHFGDGTRLSIL.

Many counts were recorded for this clonotype. The chain is built from TRBV20-1 and TRBJ2-7, with D perhaps TRBD1 (6 bases). This CDR3 contains 12 residues. Per germline, CDR1 DFQATT and CDR2 SNEGSKA (reference sequence). DNA for the CDR3: TGCCTGTCGAGTAGGGGGTCCTACGAGCAGTACTTC. Translation gives CLSSRGSYEQYF.

This clonotype was recorded at least ten times. The V call is TRBV7-9, the J call TRBJ2-1; a possible D gene is TRBD2 (5 bases). Germline V gene lookup returns CDR1 SEHNR and CDR2 FQNEAQ (reference sequence). Trimming removed 7 bases from V and 0 bases from J, with 19 bases in between. The length of the CDR3 is 17 residues. Here the CDR3 DNA reads TGTGCCAGCACCGTGATGGAGAGTGGGAGCTCCTACAATGAGCAGTTCTTC. Residues: CASTVMESGSSYNEQFF.

At least ten counts were recorded for this clonotype. The V and J genes are TRBV5-1 and TRBJ2-5; possible D gene TRBD1, 5 bases. CDR1 is SGHRS, CDR2 YFSETQ, per germline. V was pared by 4 bases and J by 1 base, with 5 bases between. CDR3 length equals 12 residues. In nucleotides, the CDR3 is TGCGCCAGCAGCGGGGCCCAAGAGACCCAGTACTTC. It yields the protein CASSGAQETQYF.

In its sample, this clonotype was seen a few times. The chain recombines TRBV12-3 or TRBV12-4 with TRBJ2-1; 11 nucleotides match TRBD2. This CDR3 is 15 amino acids long. The V gene end was trimmed by 7 bases and the J gene end by 2 bases; junction bases not matched to a gene: 4. CDR3 nucleotides: TGTGCCAGCACCCAGGGACTAGCGGCCTACAATGAGCAGTTCTTC. Protein product: CASTQGLAAYNEQFF.

This chain joins TRBV6-1 and TRBJ2-5; D is undetermined. The germline CDR1 and CDR2 sequences are MNHNS and SASEGT. Trimming removed 0 bases at V and 0 bases at J, with 8 bases between. This CDR3 spans 15 amino acids. Here the CDR3 DNA reads TGTGCCAGCAGTGAAGCCCCCTCGGACCAAGAGACCCAGTACTTC. This sequence encodes CASSEAPSDQETQYF.

This clonotype was seen ten or more times. This chain connects TRBV7-9 to TRBJ2-7; D is perhaps TRBD1 or TRBD2 (5 bases each). V lost 1 base, J lost 7 bases, and 11 bases lay in between. CDR3 length equals 13 residues. Germline loops: CDR1 SEHNR, CDR2 FQNEAQ (reference sequence). CDR3 loop: CASSLGDGLEQYF. CDR3 sequence (DNA): TGTGCCAGCAGCTTAGGGGACGGCCTGGAGCAGTACTTC. Based on the CDR3 plus reference TRBV7-9 and TRBJ2-7, the full variable domain is DTGVSQNPRHKITKRGQNVTFRCDPISEHNRLYWYRQTLGQGPEFLTYFQNEAQLEKSRLLSDRFSAERPKGSFSTLEIQRTEQGDSAMYLCASSLGDGLEQYFGPGTRLTVT.

This clonotype was observed a few times. The chain recombines TRBV12-3 or TRBV12-4 with TRBJ1-1; the match to TRBD1 covers 7 bases. The trim removed 5 bases at V and 4 bases at J, leaving 10 bases unmatched. CDR3 length: 15 amino acids. The CDR3 DNA reads TGTGCCAGCAGTCCCCAGACAGGGTTCAGCACTGAAGCTTTCTTT. Residues: CASSPQTGFSTEAFF.

This clonotype was counted at least ten times. The chain joins TRBV9 to TRBJ2-1; D is uncertain. CDR1 is SGDLS and CDR2 is YYNGEE in the germline V gene. The V and J ends lost 4 bases and 8 bases respectively, with 10 bases between them. The CDR3 contains 12 residues. The CDR3 is CASSPTLYEQFF. DNA for the CDR3: TGTGCCAGCAGCCCAACACTATATGAGCAGTTCTTC.

This clonotype was seen repeatedly, ten times or more. The V and J genes are TRBV6-1 and TRBJ1-5; 11 nucleotides align to TRBD1. CDR1 and CDR2 from the germline V gene are MNHNS and SASEGT. The trim removed 5 bases at V and 9 bases at J, leaving 9 bases unmatched. The CDR3 totals 15 residues. CDR3 residues: CASSPGTGGMRPQHF. The DNA of the CDR3 is TGTGCCAGCAGTCCCGGGACAGGGGGGATGAGGCCCCAGCATTTT.

This clonotype was seen many times. This chain uses TRBV7-8 with TRBJ2-1; D possibly matches TRBD1 or TRBD2 (5 bases each). CDR3 length equals 14 residues. V dropped 1 base and J dropped 6 bases, with 10 bases sitting between them. CDR1 is SGHVS and CDR2 is FQNEAQ in the germline V gene. CDR3 bases: TGTGCCAGCAGCTTAGTTGGGACCAGCAATGAGCAGTTCTTC. Protein product: CASSLVGTSNEQFF. Supplemented by reference TRBV7-8 and TRBJ2-1, the full variable domain reads GAGVSQSPRYKVAKRGQDVALRCDPISGHVSLFWYQQALGQGPEFLTYFQNEAQLDKSGLPSDRFFAERPEGSVSTLKIQRTQQEDSAVYLCASSLVGTSNEQFFGPGTRLTVL.

This clonotype was seen more than once but under ten times. The V gene is TRBV6-1, the J gene TRBJ1-5; the D is unclear. The CDR3 length is 13 residues. Germline V gene data show CDR1 as MNHNS and CDR2 as SASEGT. The germline V and J ends were trimmed by 0 bases and 6 bases, with 6 bases remaining between them. In nucleotides, the CDR3 is TGTGCCAGCAGTGAAGCGCTGGCTCAGCCCCAGCATTTT. This translates into CASSEALAQPQHF.

V is TRBV27 and J is TRBJ2-3; D tentatively fits TRBD1 or TRBD2 (5 bases each). The germline V gene encodes CDR1 MNHEY and CDR2 SMNVEV (reference sequence). CDR3 length: 13 residues. V dropped 6 bases and J dropped 7 bases, with 14 bases sitting between them. The CDR3 loop reads CASRAGAANTQYF. CDR3 coding DNA: TGTGCCAGCAGGGCCGGGGCCGCAAATACGCAGTATTTT.

This clonotype has ten or more counts. This rearrangement joins TRBV6-2 or TRBV6-3 to TRBJ2-1, with 9 bases matching TRBD2. Unmatched junction bases numbered 7, after V lost 8 bases and J lost 8 bases. In germline, CDR1 is MNHEY, CDR2 SVGEGT. CDR3 length: 13 amino acids. The CDR3: CASRGSGRDEQFF. The CDR3 DNA reads as TGTGCCAGCCGGGGTAGCGGGAGAGATGAGCAGTTCTTC.

V is TRBV7-6 and J is TRBJ1-2; weak D call: TRBD1 (5 bases). V dropped 1 base and J dropped 5 bases, with 17 bases sitting between them. This CDR3 spans 16 amino acids. Germline CDR1 SGHVS, CDR2 FNYEAQ. The CDR3 region has the DNA TGTGCCAGCAGCTTAGAAATCACCGGGGGAGCTTATGGCTACACCTTC. Amino acids: CASSLEITGGAYGYTF. The variable domain in full, completed from reference TRBV7-6 and TRBJ1-2, reads GAGVSQSPRYKVTKRGQDVALRCDPISGHVSLYWYRQALGQGPEFLTYFNYEAQQDKSGLPNDRFSAERPEGSISTLTIQRTEQRDSAMYRCASSLEITGGAYGYTFGSGTRLTVV.

This chain joins TRBV4-3 and TRBJ2-7, with D tentatively TRBD1 (6 bases). CDR1 LGHNA and CDR2 YSLEER come from the germline V gene. Between the trimmed V and J ends, which lost 4 bases and 2 bases, there was a span of 15 bases. The CDR3 is 15 amino acids. CDR3 protein: CASSPGAGVTYEQYF. The DNA for the CDR3 is TGCGCCAGCAGCCCCGGGGCAGGGGTAACCTACGAGCAGTACTTC.

The chain joins TRBV2 to TRBJ2-5; D remains ambiguous. This CDR3 region has 13 residues. Trimming removed 4 bases at V and 1 base at J, with 7 bases between. In germline, CDR1 is SNHLY, CDR2 FYNNEI. CDR3 amino acids: CASSADGQETQYF. The CDR3 DNA reads as TGTGCCAGCAGTGCGGACGGCCAAGAGACCCAGTACTTC.